Listed below are T cell receptor beta chains from one sample, sequenced in a study of T cell changes during pregnancy in multiple sclerosis. Clones were sequenced by immunoSEQ multiplex PCR, and TCRdb holds only the in-frame ones, with some missing. The sample carries more than 65,000 clones, roughly 90% recorded once. The starting material was peripheral blood, obtained in the first trimester of pregnancy. These receptors all come from a female donor with multiple sclerosis, enrolled in a pregnancy study. CDR3s include the opening cysteine and the closing phenylalanine or tryptophan. Fields, in order: D gene, V gene, J gene, CDR3 DNA, CDR3 protein. D genes are given only for firm matches.

TRBD1	TRBV14	TRBJ2-1	TGTGCCAGCAGCCTCCGGACAGGGGTCATCAGCAATGAGCAGTTCTTC	CASSLRTGVISNEQFF
TRBD2	TRBV15	TRBJ2-2	TGTGCCACCAGATGGGACGGGGGGACCGGGGAGCTGTTTTTT	CATRWDGGTGELFF
-	TRBV5-1	TRBJ2-5	TGCGCCAGCAGTCCCACAGGGAATGGGGCGGCACTGACCCAGTACTTC	CASSPTGNGAALTQYF
-	TRBV5-4	TRBJ2-5	TGTGCCAGCAGGACCGGGACTTCAGAGACCCAGTACTTC	CASRTGTSETQYF
-	TRBV14	TRBJ2-1	TGTGCCACCGACGAGGCCCGGTCCTACAATGAGCAGTTCTTC	CATDEARSYNEQFF
TRBD1	TRBV15	TRBJ1-5	TGTGCCACCAGCAGAGATCCGGCGGGACAGAGCAATCAGCCCCAGCATTTT	CATSRDPAGQSNQPQHF
-	TRBV5-4	TRBJ2-7	TGTGCCAGCAGAAAGGGAACAGGAGCCTACGAGCAGTACTTC	CASRKGTGAYEQYF
TRBD1	TRBV19	TRBJ1-2	TGTGCCAGTAGTATGACAGGGCGCTATGGCTACACCTTC	CASSMTGRYGYTF
-	TRBV6-5	TRBJ1-4	TGTGCCAGCGGGGGGGACGAAGAAAAACTGTTTTTT	CASGGDEEKLFF
-	TRBV18	TRBJ1-4	TGTGCCAGCTCCCTAAAGGGGCAGGTTAATGAAAAACTGTTTTTT	CASSLKGQVNEKLFF
-	TRBV27	TRBJ2-3	TGTGCCAGCAGTTTAGGTGGGGCCGAGGATACGCAGTATTTT	CASSLGGAEDTQYF
TRBD1	TRBV28	TRBJ2-1	TGTGCCAGCAGTACTCGGGACAGGGGCAGGCAGCAGTTCTTC	CASSTRDRGRQQFF
-	TRBV19	TRBJ2-4	TGTGCCAGTAGTCAGGGCCGCCCTCAAGCCAAAAACATTCAGTACTTC	CASSQGRPQAKNIQYF